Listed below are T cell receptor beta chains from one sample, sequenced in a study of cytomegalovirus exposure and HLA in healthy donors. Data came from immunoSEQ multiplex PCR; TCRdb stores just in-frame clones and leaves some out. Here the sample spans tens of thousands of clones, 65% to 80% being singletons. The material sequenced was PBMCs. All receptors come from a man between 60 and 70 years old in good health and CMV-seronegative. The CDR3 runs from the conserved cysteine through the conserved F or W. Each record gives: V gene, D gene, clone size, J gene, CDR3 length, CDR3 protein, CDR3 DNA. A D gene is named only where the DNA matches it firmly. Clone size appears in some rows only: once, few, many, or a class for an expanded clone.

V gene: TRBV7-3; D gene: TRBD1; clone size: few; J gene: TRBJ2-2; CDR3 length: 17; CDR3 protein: CASSLMAWTGSPGELFF; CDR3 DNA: TGTGCCAGCAGCTTAATGGCCTGGACAGGGTCCCCCGGGGAGCTGTTTTTT
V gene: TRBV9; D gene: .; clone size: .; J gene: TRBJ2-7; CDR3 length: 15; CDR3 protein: CASSVGVGGRYEQYF; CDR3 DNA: TGTGCCAGCAGCGTAGGGGTGGGGGGGCGGTACGAGCAGTACTTC
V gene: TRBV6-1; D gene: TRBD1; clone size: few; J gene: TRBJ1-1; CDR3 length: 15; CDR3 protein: CASRHRDRDPERAFF; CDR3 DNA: TGTGCCAGCAGGCACCGGGACAGGGACCCCGAGAGAGCTTTCTTT
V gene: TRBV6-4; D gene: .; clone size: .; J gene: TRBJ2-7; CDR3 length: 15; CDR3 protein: CASSRTAESPYEQYF; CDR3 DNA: TGTGCCAGCAGTCGGACAGCGGAGTCACCCTACGAGCAGTACTTC
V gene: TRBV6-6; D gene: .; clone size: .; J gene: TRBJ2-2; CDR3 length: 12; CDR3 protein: CASGAYGGELFF; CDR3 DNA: TGTGCCAGCGGGGCCTACGGCGGGGAGCTGTTTTTT
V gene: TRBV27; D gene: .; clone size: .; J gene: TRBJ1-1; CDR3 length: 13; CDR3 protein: CASSWALNTEAFF; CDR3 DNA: TGTGCCAGCTCCTGGGCCCTGAACACTGAAGCTTTCTTT
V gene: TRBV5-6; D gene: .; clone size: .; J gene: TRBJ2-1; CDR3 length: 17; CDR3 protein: CASSLEIRGATYNEQFF; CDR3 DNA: TGTGCCAGCAGCTTGGAGATCCGGGGGGCAACCTACAATGAGCAGTTCTTC
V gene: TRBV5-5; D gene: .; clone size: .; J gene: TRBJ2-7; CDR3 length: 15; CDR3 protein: CASSRPAGGFYEQYF; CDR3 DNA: TGTGCCAGCAGCCGCCCGGCAGGGGGGTTCTACGAGCAGTACTTC
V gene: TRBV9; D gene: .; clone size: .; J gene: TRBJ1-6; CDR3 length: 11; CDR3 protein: CALRQNSPLHF; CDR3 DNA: TGTGCCCTGCGACAGAATTCACCCCTCCACTTT
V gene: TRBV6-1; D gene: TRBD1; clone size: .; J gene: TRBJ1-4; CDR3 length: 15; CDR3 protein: CASSSGTGVSEKLFF; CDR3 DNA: TGTGCCAGCAGCTCGGGGACAGGTGTGAGTGAAAAACTGTTTTTT
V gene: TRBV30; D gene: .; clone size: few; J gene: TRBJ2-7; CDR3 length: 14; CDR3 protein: CAWSHTGRSYEQYF; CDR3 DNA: TGTGCCTGGAGTCATACAGGGAGATCCTACGAGCAGTACTTC
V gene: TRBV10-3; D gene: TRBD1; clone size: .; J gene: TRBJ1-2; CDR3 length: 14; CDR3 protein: CAISDGTVNYGYTF; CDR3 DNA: TGTGCCATCAGTGACGGGACAGTTAACTATGGCTACACCTTC
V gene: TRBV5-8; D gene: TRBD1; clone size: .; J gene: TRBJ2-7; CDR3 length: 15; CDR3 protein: CASSLAFAGGDEQYF; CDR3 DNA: TGTGCCAGCAGCTTGGCCTTCGCAGGGGGCGACGAGCAGTACTTC
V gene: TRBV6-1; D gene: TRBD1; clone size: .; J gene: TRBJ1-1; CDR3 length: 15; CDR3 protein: CASTPHWDRVTEAFF; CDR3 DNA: TGTGCCAGCACCCCCCACTGGGACAGAGTAACTGAAGCTTTCTTT
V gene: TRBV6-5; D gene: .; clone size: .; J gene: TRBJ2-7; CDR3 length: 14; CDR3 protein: CASSYVAGSYEQYF; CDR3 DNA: TGTGCCAGCAGTTACGTGGCAGGCTCCTACGAGCAGTACTTC
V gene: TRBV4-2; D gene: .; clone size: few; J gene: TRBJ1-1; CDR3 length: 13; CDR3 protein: CASSHNWQGEAFF; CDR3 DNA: TGTGCCAGCAGCCACAACTGGCAGGGAGAAGCTTTCTTT
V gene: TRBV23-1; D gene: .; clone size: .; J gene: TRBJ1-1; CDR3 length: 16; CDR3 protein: CASSLASGTTGTEAFF; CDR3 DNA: TGCGCCAGCAGTCTAGCCTCCGGGACAACGGGGACTGAAGCTTTCTTT
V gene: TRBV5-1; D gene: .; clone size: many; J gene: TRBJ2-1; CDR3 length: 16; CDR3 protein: CASSLGVDVSYNEQFF; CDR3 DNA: TGCGCCAGCAGCTTGGGAGTAGATGTCTCCTACAATGAGCAGTTCTTC
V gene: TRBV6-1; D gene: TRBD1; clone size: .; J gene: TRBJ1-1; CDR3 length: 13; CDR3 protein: CASSLDRGTEAFF; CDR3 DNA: TGTGCCAGCAGCCTCGACAGGGGCACTGAAGCTTTCTTT
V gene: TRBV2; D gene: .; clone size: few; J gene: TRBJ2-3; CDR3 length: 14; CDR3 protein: CASRNSIGGDTQYF; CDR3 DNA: TGTGCCAGCAGAAACTCGATAGGAGGGGATACGCAGTATTTT